The next 21 T cell receptor beta chains were all read from a single sample in a study of regulatory T cells in long-lasting Graves disease. Building the TCR beta libraries relied on iRepertoire HTBI primers, and CDR3 regions underwent Arm-PCR. TCRdb reprocessed the multiplex PCR reads via MiXCR and lists one record per CDR3 protein. The sample consists of roughly 450,000 distinct CDR3 sequences, 20% to 25% of them appearing once. Stated time point: persistent/refractory GD, antithyroid drugs over 5 years with positive TRAb. PBMCs were the source of the RNA used for TCR sequencing. The sample in question was peripheral blood mononuclear cells (PBMCs), obtained when the disease was refractory, from a patient treated with antithyroid drugs. These receptors came from a female donor with Graves disease.

The chain joins TRBV12-3 or TRBV12-4 to TRBJ2-3, with 7 bases aligning to TRBD2. This CDR3 comprises 16 residues. The J segment lost 0 bases and the V segment lost 3 bases, leaving 6 bases of the junction unmatched. The DNA for the CDR3 is TGTGCCAGCAGTTTCACCCCGGGGGGAAGCACAGATACGCAGTATTTT. The encoded protein is CASSFTPGGSTDTQYF.

This clonotype turned up a few times. The DNA for the CDR3 is TGTGCCAGCTCACCACGGGACAGCTACCAAGAGACCCAGTACTTC. Protein product: CASSPRDSYQETQYF. V is TRBV18 and J is TRBJ2-5; TRBD1 agrees at 7 bases. Germline CDR1 reads KGHSH; CDR2 reads LQKENI. Unmatched junction bases numbered 2, after V lost 1 base and J lost 0 bases. This CDR3 has 15 amino acids.

The chain has TRBV3-1 and TRBJ2-1, with D uncertain. The CDR3 consists of 14 residues. The germline CDR1 and CDR2 sequences are LGHDT and YNNKEL (reference sequence). Trimming took off 1 base at V and 5 bases at J, with 9 bases between the two ends. CDR3 protein: CASSQVLVHNEQFF. The CDR3 DNA sequence: TGTGCCAGCAGCCAAGTGCTAGTGCACAATGAGCAGTTCTTC.

The CDR3 loop is CAIRALGEGSPNTGELFF. In nucleotides, the CDR3 is TGTGCCATCAGGGCCCTGGGTGAGGGCTCACCGAACACCGGGGAGCTGTTTTTT. V is TRBV10-3 and J is TRBJ2-2; maybe TRBD2 (5 bases). The CDR3 spans 18 residues. Germline V gene sequence: CDR1 ENHRY, CDR2 SYGVKD. The V gene lost 6 bases and the J gene lost 0 bases, with 20 bases spanning the gap.

The rearrangement joins TRBV4-1 to TRBJ2-5; D is unclear. The V and J ends lost 6 bases and 4 bases respectively, with 15 bases between them. Germline V gives CDR1 MGHRA, CDR2 YSYEKL. The CDR3 is 14 residues long. Written as DNA, the CDR3 is TGCGCCAGCAGTTTGGAGTGGGTCCGAGAGACCCAGTACTTC. Its protein is CASSLEWVRETQYF.

The CDR3 here is CASSPTGSSYNSPLHF. CDR3 nucleotide sequence: TGTGCCAGCAGTCCTACAGGGAGCTCCTATAATTCACCCCTCCACTTT. The chain links TRBV27 to TRBJ1-6, with D perhaps matching TRBD1 (6 bases). Trimming left V 5 bases short and J 0 bases short, with 11 bases between. This CDR3 has 16 amino acids. Germline CDR1 and CDR2: MNHEY and SMNVEV (reference sequence).

The chain recombines TRBV15 with TRBJ2-4, with 7 bases matching TRBD2. With 1 base clipped from V and 1 base from J, the junction kept 13 bases outside the gene matches. The CDR3 runs to 19 residues. From germline, CDR1 is LNHNV and CDR2 YYDKDF (reference sequence). The CDR3 DNA reads TGTGCCACCAGCAGAGTCTTTGGGGGGGGTAATATTGCCAAAAACATTCAGTACTTC. Amino acids: CATSRVFGGGNIAKNIQYF.

This chain uses TRBV20-1 with TRBJ2-5; no definite D call. CDR1 and CDR2 (germline): DFQATT, SNEGSKA (reference sequence). V lost 7 bases and J lost 5, with 11 bases in between. CDR3 length: 11 residues. CDR3 amino acids: CSVPLGETQYF. CDR3 coding DNA: TGCAGTGTCCCCTTGGGGGAGACCCAGTACTTC.

The rearrangement uses TRBV10-3 and TRBJ1-6, with D maybe TRBD1 (6 bases). Germline CDR1 and CDR2: ENHRY and SYGVKD. Deletions cut 4 bases from V and 7 bases from J, with 17 bases between. The CDR3 is made up of 16 amino acids. The CDR3 here is CAISAGRGSSNSPLHF. The DNA of the CDR3 is TGTGCCATCAGTGCGGGGAGGGGGTCCTCAAATTCACCCCTCCACTTT.

The chain joins TRBV4-1 to TRBJ2-5, with a weak D call TRBD2 (6 bases). Trimming pared 4 bases from V and 5 bases from J, leaving 17 bases between. The CDR3 totals 15 residues. In germline, CDR1 is MGHRA, CDR2 YSYEKL. The CDR3 nucleotides read TGCGCCAGCAGCCCCTGGGTAGCGGAGGGGGAGACCCAGTACTTC. Protein product: CASSPWVAEGETQYF.

This sequence joins TRBV5-5 and TRBJ1-2; TRBD1 agrees at 8 bases. The V gene end was trimmed by 6 bases and the J gene end by 6 bases; junction bases not matched to a gene: 7. Looked up from germline, CDR1 is SGHKS and CDR2 is YYEKEE (reference sequence). The CDR3 has 13 amino acids. CDR3 nucleotide sequence: TGTGCCAGCAACTGGCGGACAGGGAATGGCTACACCTTC. Its protein product is CASNWRTGNGYTF.

V is TRBV29-1 and J is TRBJ2-1; no firm D call. Germline loops: CDR1 SQVTM, CDR2 ANQGSEA. V was trimmed by 3 bases and J by 15 bases, leaving 15 bases between them. This CDR3 region has 11 residues. DNA of the CDR3: TGCAGCGTTGATCTTGGGCAGTCTGCGTTCTTC. Its protein product is CSVDLGQSAFF.

In this sample, this clonotype turned up many times. V usage is TRBV7-2 and J usage is TRBJ2-5; TRBD1 aligns across 12 bases. The CDR3 length is 15 residues. Per germline, CDR1 SGHTA and CDR2 FQGNSA. Trimming took 5 bases from V and 3 from J; bases not matched to a gene: 4. The CDR3 region has the DNA TGTGCCAGCAGCGGGACAGGGGGCATGGAAGAGACCCAGTACTTC. Protein product: CASSGTGGMEETQYF. Variable domain in full (rest from reference TRBV7-2 and TRBJ2-5): GAGVSQSPSNKVTEKGKDVELRCDPISGHTALYWYRQSLGQGLEFLIYFQGNSAPDKSGLPSDRFSAERTGGSVSTLTIQRTQQEDSAVYLCASSGTGGMEETQYFGPGTRLLVL.

This clonotype was counted between two and nine times. This chain links TRBV4-1 with TRBJ1-4; a weak D match, TRBD1 (6 bases). The CDR3 consists of 17 residues. CDR1 is MGHRA and CDR2 is YSYEKL in the germline V gene. Trimming pared 5 bases from V and 7 bases from J, leaving 23 bases between. The CDR3 sequence: CASSDTSTGLGGEKLFF. CDR3 nucleotide sequence: TGCGCCAGCAGCGACACTTCCACAGGGTTAGGCGGTGAAAAACTGTTTTTT.

This clonotype has a count of ten or more. CDR3 DNA sequence: TGTGCCAGCAGCCCTGGGCACACCGGGGAGCTGTTTTTT. Protein sequence: CASSPGHTGELFF. This chain links TRBV11-2 with TRBJ2-2; D gene ambiguous. Trimming shortened V by 5 bases and J by 3 bases, and 7 bases separated the two germline ends. Germline CDR1 is SGHAT and CDR2 is FQNNGV. The CDR3 consists of 13 residues.

As concerns this clonotype: A much more abundant neighbour one base away suggests this may be a read error. This rearrangement joins TRBV29-1 to TRBJ2-7, with a tentative D call TRBD2 (5 bases). The CDR3 runs to 14 residues. V lost 8 bases and J lost 2, with 19 bases in between. In germline, CDR1 is SQVTM, CDR2 ANQGSEA. The CDR3 DNA reads as TGCAGCATTCAATCCGGGATACTCCCCTACGAGCAGTACTTC. Protein product: CSIQSGILPYEQYF.

This clonotype occurred a few times. The genes are TRBV11-2 and TRBJ2-5; D gene uncertain. V gave up 0 bases and J gave up 5 bases, with 13 bases separating them. This CDR3 contains 15 residues. Germline lookup yields CDR1 SGHAT and CDR2 FQNNGV. This CDR3 reads CASSLDLSSPETQYF. The CDR3, as DNA: TGTGCCAGCAGCTTAGATCTCTCTAGTCCCGAGACCCAGTACTTC.

At least ten counts were recorded for this clonotype. The chain links TRBV11-2 to TRBJ2-2; D remains ambiguous. CDR3 length: 16 amino acids. V dropped 5 bases and J dropped 4 bases, with 17 bases sitting between them. Per the germline V gene, CDR1 is SGHAT and CDR2 is FQNNGV. The CDR3 DNA is TGTGCCAGCAGCCCCCGAGTCCTCTTGGGCACCGGGGAGCTGTTTTTT. It specifies CASSPRVLLGTGELFF.

This clonotype was detected many times. The chain recombines TRBV28 with TRBJ1-1; D perhaps matches TRBD1 (6 bases). This CDR3 spans 15 amino acids. Trimming stripped 2 bases from V and 6 bases from J, with 16 bases between. CDR1 and CDR2 (germline): MDHEN, SYDVKM. CDR3 residues: CASSLKIRGHPEAFF. Written as DNA, the CDR3 is TGTGCCAGCAGTTTAAAGATTCGGGGACATCCTGAAGCTTTCTTT.

This clonotype showed up just a few times. The chain recombines TRBV6-2 or TRBV6-3 with TRBJ1-5; D is undetermined. The V gene's germline CDR1 is MNHEY and CDR2 SVGEGT. CDR3 length equals 17 residues. Trimming removed 0 bases at V and 0 bases at J, with 12 bases between. The CDR3 bases are TGTGCCAGCAGTTACTCCAGACGGAGGGCTAGCAATCAGCCCCAGCATTTT. It encodes CASSYSRRRASNQPQHF.

This clonotype was seen many times. This chain connects TRBV12-3 or TRBV12-4 to TRBJ2-7; TRBD2 agrees at 11 bases. With 4 bases clipped from V and 0 bases from J, the junction kept 5 bases outside the gene matches. The CDR3 is 16 amino acids. DNA of the CDR3: TGTGCCAGCAGTTGGACTAGCGGGCCGAGCTCCTACGAGCAGTACTTC. Its protein is CASSWTSGPSSYEQYF.